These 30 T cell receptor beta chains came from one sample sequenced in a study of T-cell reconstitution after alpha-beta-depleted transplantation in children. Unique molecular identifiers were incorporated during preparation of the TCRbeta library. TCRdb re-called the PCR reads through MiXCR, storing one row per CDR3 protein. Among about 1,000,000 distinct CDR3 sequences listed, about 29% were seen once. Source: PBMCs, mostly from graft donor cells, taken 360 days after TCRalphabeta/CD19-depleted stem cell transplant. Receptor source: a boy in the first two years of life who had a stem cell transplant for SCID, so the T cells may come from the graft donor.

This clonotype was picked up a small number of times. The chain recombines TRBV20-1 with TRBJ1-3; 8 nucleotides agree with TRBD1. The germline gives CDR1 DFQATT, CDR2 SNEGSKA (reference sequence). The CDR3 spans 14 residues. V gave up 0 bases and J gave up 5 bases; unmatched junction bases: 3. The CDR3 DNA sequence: TGCAGTGCTAGAGACGACAGGGGCCGAAACACCATATATTTT. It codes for CSARDDRGRNTIYF.

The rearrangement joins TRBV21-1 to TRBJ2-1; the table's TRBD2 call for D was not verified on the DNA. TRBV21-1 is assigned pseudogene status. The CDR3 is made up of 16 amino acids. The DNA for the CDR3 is TGTGCCAGCAGCGCCCAAGAGGCGGGGGGTTACAATGAGCAGTTCTTC. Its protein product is CASSAQEAGGYNEQFF.

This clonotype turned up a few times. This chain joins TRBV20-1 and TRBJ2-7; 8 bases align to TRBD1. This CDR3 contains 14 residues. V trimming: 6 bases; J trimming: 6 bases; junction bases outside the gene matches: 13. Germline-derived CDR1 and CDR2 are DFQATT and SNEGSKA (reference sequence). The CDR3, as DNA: TGCAGTGCCAGGGGACAGGTTGCGCCGAGCGAGCAGTACTTC. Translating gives CSARGQVAPSEQYF.

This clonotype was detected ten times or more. The CDR3 DNA reads TGTGCCAGCAGCCGCCCGTTCGGACTTAATACGCAGTATTTT. Protein sequence: CASSRPFGLNTQYF. V gene TRBV11-2 combines with J gene TRBJ2-3, with a possible D match to TRBD2 (5 bases). Deletions cut 5 bases from V and 7 bases from J, with 16 bases between. This CDR3 has 14 residues. The V gene's germline CDR1 is SGHAT and CDR2 FQNNGV.

The CDR3 loop reads CASSQMPAGAPTDTQYF. In DNA form, the CDR3 reads TGTGCCAGCAGCCAAATGCCAGCGGGGGCTCCCACAGATACGCAGTATTTT. This rearrangement joins TRBV4-2 to TRBJ2-3, with 8 bases that match TRBD2. The CDR3 covers 17 residues. Unmatched junction bases numbered 9, after V lost 2 bases and J lost 2 bases. Germline V CDR1 and CDR2: LGHNA, YNFKEQ.

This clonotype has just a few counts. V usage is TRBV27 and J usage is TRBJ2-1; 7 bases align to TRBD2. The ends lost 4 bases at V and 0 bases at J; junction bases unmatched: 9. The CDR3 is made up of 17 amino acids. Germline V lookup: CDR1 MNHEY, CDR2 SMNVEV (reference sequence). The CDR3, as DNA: TGTGCCAGCAGTTCTCTAAGCGGGATGAGCTCCTACAATGAGCAGTTCTTC. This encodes CASSSLSGMSSYNEQFF.

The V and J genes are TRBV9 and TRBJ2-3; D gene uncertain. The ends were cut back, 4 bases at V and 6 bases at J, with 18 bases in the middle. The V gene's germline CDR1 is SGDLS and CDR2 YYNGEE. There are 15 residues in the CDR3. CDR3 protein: CASSPQDRVWDTQYF. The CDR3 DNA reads TGTGCCAGCAGCCCGCAGGACCGGGTCTGGGATACGCAGTATTTT.

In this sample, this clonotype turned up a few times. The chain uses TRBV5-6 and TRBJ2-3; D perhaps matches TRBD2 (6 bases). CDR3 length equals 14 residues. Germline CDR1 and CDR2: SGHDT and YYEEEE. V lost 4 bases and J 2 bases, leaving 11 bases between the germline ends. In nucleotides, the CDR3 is TGTGCCAGCAGCCTCGGGACTCACACAGATACGCAGTATTTT. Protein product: CASSLGTHTDTQYF.

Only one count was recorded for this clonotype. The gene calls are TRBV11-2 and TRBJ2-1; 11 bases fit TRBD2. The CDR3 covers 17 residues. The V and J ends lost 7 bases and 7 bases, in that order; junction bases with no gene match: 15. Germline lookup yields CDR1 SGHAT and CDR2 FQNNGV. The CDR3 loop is CASNPLAGGLWGNEQFF. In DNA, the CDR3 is TGTGCCAGCAACCCCCTAGCGGGGGGCCTTTGGGGGAATGAGCAGTTCTTC. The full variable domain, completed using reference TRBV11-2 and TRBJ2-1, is EAGVAQSPRYKIIEKRQSVAFWCNPISGHATLYWYQQILGQGPKLLIQFQNNGVVDDSQLPKDRFSAERLKGVDSTLKIQPAKLEDSAVYLCASNPLAGGLWGNEQFFGPGTRLTVL.

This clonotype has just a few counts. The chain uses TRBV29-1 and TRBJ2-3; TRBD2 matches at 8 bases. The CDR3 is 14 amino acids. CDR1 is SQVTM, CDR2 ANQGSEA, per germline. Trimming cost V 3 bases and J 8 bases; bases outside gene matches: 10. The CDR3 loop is CSVDAGLVRATQYF. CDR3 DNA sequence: TGCAGCGTTGACGCGGGACTAGTAAGAGCTACGCAGTATTTT.

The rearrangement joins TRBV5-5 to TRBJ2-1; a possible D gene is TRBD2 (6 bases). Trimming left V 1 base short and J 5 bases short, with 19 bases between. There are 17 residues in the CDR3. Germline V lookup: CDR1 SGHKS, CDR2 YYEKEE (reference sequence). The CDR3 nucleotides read TGTGCCAGCAGCTTGTGGGCGGGACGTTTGTTGAACAATGAGCAGTTCTTC. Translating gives CASSLWAGRLLNNEQFF.

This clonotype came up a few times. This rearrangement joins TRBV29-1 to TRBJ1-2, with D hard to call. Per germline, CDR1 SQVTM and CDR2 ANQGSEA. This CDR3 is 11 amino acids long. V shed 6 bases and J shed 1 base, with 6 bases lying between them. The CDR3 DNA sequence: TGCAGCGTCAGTTATAACTATGGCTACACCTTC. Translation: CSVSYNYGYTF.

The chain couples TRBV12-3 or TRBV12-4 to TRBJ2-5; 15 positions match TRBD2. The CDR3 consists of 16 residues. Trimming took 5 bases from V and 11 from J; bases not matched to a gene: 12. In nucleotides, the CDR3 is TGTGCCAGCAGTCCTGGGACTAGCGGGGGGCCCAGTCGGCAGTACTTC. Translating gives CASSPGTSGGPSRQYF.

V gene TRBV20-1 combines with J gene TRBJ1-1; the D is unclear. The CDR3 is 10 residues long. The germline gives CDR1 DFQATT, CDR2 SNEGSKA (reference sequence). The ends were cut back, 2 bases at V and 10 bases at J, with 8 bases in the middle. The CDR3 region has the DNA TGCAGTGCTAGACGATCTGGAGCTTTCTTT. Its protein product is CSARRSGAFF.

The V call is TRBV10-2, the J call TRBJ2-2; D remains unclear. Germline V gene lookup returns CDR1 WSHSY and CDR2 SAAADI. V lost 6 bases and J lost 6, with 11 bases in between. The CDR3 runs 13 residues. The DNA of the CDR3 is TGCGCCAGCAGATCCTCTCCCGCCGGGGAGCTGTTTTTT. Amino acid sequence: CASRSSPAGELFF.

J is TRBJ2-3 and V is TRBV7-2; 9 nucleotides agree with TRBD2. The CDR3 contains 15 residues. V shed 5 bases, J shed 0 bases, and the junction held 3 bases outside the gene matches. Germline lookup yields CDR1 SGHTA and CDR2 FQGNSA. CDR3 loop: CASSAGLASTDTQYF. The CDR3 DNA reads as TGTGCCAGCAGCGCCGGACTAGCGAGCACAGATACGCAGTATTTT.

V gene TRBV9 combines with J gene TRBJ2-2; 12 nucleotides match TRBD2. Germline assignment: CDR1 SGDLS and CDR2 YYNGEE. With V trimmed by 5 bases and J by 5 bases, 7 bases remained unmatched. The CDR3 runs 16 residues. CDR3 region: CASSSSGGARTGELFF. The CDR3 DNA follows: TGTGCCAGCAGTTCTAGCGGGGGGGCCCGGACCGGGGAGCTGTTTTTT.

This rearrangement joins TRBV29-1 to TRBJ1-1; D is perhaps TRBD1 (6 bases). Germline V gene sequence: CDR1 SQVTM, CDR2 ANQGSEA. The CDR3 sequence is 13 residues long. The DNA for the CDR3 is TGCAACAGCTTCCGGGGGGGCAACACTGAAGCTTTCTTT. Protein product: CNSFRGGNTEAFF.

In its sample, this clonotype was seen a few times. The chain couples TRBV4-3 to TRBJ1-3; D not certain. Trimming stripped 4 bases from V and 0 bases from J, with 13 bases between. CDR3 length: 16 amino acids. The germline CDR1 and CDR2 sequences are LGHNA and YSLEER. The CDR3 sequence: CASSPGRSTSGNTIYF. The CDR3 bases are TGCGCCAGCAGCCCAGGACGGTCGACCTCTGGAAACACCATATATTTT.

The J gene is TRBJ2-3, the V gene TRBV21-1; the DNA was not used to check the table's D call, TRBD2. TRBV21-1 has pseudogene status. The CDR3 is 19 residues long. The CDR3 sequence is CASSKGSIAGPICTDTQYF. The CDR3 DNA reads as TGTGCCAGCAGCAAAGGTTCTATAGCGGGCCCAATTTGCACAGATACGCAGTATTTT.

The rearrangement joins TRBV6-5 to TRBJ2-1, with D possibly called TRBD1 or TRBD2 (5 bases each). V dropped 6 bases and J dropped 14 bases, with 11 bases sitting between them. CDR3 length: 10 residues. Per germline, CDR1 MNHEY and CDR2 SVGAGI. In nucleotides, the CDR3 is TGTGCCAGCAGGGGGGTTTCGGAGTTCTTC. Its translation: CASRGVSEFF.

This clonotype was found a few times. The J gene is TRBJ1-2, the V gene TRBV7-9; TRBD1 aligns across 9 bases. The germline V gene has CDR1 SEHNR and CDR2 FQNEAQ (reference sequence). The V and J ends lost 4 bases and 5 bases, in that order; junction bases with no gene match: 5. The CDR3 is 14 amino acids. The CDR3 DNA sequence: TGTGCCAGCAGCTCGGGGGACAGGGTTTATGGCTACACCTTC. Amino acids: CASSSGDRVYGYTF.

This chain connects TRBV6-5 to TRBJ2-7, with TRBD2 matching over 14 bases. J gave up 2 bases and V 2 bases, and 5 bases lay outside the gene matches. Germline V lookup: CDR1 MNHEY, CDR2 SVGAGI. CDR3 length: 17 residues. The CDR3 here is CASSYRTSGGPPYEQYF. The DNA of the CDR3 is TGTGCCAGCAGTTACCGGACTAGCGGGGGGCCTCCCTACGAGCAGTACTTC.

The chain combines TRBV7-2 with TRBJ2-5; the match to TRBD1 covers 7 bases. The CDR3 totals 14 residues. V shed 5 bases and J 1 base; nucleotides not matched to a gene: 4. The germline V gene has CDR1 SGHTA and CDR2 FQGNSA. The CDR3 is CASSADRVQETQYF. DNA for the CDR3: TGTGCCAGCAGCGCAGACAGGGTCCAAGAGACCCAGTACTTC.

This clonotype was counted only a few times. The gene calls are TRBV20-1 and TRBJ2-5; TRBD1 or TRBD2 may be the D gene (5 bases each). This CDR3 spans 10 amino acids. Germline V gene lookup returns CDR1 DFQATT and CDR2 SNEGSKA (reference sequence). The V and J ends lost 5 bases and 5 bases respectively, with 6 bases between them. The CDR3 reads CSAWGETQYF. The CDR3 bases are TGCAGTGCTTGGGGGGAGACCCAGTACTTC.

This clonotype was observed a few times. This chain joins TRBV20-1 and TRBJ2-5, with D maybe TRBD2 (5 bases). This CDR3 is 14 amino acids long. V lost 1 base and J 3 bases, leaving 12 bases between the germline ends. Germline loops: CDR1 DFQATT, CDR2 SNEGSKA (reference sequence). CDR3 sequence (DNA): TGCAGTGCTAGAGCCCCGGACTTAAAAGAGACCCAGTACTTC. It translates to CSARAPDLKETQYF.

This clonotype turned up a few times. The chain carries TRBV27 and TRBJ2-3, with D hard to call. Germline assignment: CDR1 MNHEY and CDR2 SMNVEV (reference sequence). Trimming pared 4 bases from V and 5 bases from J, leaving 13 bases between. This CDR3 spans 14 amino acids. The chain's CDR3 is CASSSSPRGDTQYF. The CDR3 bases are TGTGCCAGCAGTTCCTCACCTAGAGGAGATACGCAGTATTTT.

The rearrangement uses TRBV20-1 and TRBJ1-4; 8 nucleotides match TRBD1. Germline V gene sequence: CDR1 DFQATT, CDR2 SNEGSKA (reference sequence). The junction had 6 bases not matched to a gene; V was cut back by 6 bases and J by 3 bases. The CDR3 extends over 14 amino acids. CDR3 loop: CSARRGQANEKLFF. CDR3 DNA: TGCAGTGCCCGCAGGGGGCAAGCTAATGAAAAACTGTTTTTT.

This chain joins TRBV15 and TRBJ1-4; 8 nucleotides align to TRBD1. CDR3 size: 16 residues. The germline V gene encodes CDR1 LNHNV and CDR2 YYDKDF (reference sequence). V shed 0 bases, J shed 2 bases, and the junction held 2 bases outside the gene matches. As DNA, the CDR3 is TGTGCCACCAGCAGAGACCGGACAGGGACTAATGAAAAACTGTTTTTT. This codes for CATSRDRTGTNEKLFF.

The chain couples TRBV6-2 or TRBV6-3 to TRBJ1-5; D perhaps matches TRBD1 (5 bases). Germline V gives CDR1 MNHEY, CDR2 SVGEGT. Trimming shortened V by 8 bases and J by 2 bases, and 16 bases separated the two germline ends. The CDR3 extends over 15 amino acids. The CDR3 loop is CASDSQGRGNQPQHF. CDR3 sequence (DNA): TGTGCCAGCGACAGCCAAGGGAGAGGCAATCAGCCCCAGCATTTT.